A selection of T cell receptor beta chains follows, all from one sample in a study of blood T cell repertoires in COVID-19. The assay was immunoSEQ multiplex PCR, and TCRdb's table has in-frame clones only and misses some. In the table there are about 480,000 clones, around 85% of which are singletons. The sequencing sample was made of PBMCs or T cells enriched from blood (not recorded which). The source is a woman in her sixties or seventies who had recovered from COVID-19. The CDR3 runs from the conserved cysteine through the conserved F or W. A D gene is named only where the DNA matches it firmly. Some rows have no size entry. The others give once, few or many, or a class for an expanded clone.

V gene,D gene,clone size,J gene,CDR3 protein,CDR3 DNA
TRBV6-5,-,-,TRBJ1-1,CASRGRSLGEAFF,TGTGCCAGCAGGGGCCGGTCGCTCGGTGAAGCTTTCTTT
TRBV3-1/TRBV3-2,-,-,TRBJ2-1,CASSPRTAGEQFF,TGTGCCAGCAGCCCCCGGACCGCAGGGGAGCAGTTCTTC
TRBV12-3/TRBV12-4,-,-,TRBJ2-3,CASSLSPPGAQYF,TGTGCCAGCAGTTTATCTCCCCCTGGAGCGCAGTATTTT
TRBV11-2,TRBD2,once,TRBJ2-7,CASSTRREGAGSAYEQYF,TGTGCCAGCAGCACTAGACGGGAGGGAGCGGGGTCAGCCTACGAGCAGTACTTC
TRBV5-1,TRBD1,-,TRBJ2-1,CASSPGTGGYNEQFF,TGCGCCAGCAGCCCCGGGACAGGGGGCTACAATGAGCAGTTCTTC
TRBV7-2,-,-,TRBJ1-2,CASSSAPRGNINYGYTF,TGTGCCAGCAGCTCGGCCCCTCGCGGAAATATTAACTATGGCTACACCTTC
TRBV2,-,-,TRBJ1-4,CASSARQGNEKLFF,TGTGCCAGCAGTGCCCGGCAGGGTAATGAAAAACTGTTTTTT
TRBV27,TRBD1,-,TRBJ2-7,CASSLIQGAGEQYF,TGTGCCAGCAGTTTGATACAGGGGGCGGGTGAGCAGTACTTC
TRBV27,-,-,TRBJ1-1,CASSLRVGNTEAFF,TGTGCCAGCAGTTTGAGGGTTGGGAACACTGAAGCTTTCTTT
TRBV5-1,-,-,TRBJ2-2,CASSRTGVTITGELFF,TGCGCCAGCAGCCGGACCGGGGTGACGATCACCGGGGAGCTGTTTTTT
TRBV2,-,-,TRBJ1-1,CASSETGGGTEAFF,TGTGCCAGCAGTGAAACGGGGGGAGGCACTGAAGCTTTCTTT
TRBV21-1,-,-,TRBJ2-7,CASSKDGGEGDNREQYF,TGTGCCAGCAGCAAAGACGGGGGGGAAGGGGATAATCGCGAGCAGTACTTC
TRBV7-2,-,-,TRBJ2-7,CASSPTRVRGAGEYF,TGTGCCAGCAGCCCCACCCGTGTAAGGGGGGCGGGGGAGTACTTC
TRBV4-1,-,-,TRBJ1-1,CASSQELGGPNTEAFF,TGCGCCAGCAGCCAAGAGTTAGGGGGACCGAACACTGAAGCTTTCTTT
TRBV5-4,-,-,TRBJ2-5,CASSPPHSPTQYF,TGTGCCAGCAGCCCGCCCCACTCCCCTACCCAGTACTTC
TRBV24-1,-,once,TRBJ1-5,CATGQYSNQPQHF,TGTGCCACAGGACAGTATAGCAATCAGCCCCAGCATTTT
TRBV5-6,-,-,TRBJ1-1,CASSLDRLLNTEAFF,TGTGCCAGCAGCCTTGACAGACTGTTAAACACTGAAGCTTTCTTT
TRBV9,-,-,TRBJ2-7,CASSPREGPEQYF,TGTGCCAGCAGCCCCCGGGAAGGGCCCGAGCAGTACTTC
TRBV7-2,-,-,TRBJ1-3,CASSSSPGPGNTIYF,TGTGCCAGCAGCTCCTCCCCAGGGCCTGGAAACACCATATATTTT
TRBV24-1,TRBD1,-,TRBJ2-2,CATSTGQGTGELFF,TGTGCCACCAGTACGGGACAGGGAACCGGGGAGCTGTTTTTT
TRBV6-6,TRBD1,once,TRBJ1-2,CASSPQGAGGYTF,TGTGCCAGCAGTCCACAGGGGGCGGGTGGCTACACCTTC
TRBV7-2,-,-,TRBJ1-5,CASSLVGGLGNQPQHF,TGTGCCAGCAGCTTAGTCGGGGGATTGGGCAATCAGCCCCAGCATTTT
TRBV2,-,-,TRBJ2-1,CASVAGQNEQFF,TGTGCCAGCGTCGCTGGACAAAATGAGCAGTTCTTC
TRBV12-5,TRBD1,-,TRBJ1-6,CASGDRGSSYNSPLHF,TGTGCTAGTGGGGACAGGGGGTCCTCCTATAATTCACCCCTCCACTTT
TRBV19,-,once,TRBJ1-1,CASSIGLDSLYAEAFF,TGTGCCAGTAGTATAGGCCTGGACAGCTTGTACGCTGAAGCTTTCTTT
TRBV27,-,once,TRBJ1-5,CASSSGNQPQHF,TGTGCCAGCAGTTCTGGCAATCAGCCCCAGCATTTT
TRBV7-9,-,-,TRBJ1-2,CASSLGQGYGYTF,TGTGCCAGCAGCTTAGGTCAGGGCTATGGCTACACCTTC
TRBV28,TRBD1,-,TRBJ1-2,CASRGTGAYGYTF,TGTGCCAGCAGGGGGACAGGAGCATATGGCTACACCTTC
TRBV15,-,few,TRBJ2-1,CATSRGLTVGNNEQFF,TGTGCCACCAGCAGAGGTTTGACAGTGGGAAACAATGAGCAGTTCTTC
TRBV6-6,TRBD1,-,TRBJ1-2,CANRGDSSLYGYTF,TGTGCCAACAGGGGGGACAGCTCTCTTTATGGCTACACCTTC
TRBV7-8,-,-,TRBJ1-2,CASSLAGAQGYGYTF,TGTGCCAGCAGCTTAGCAGGGGCCCAGGGCTATGGCTACACCTTC
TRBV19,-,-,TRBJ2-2,CASSIDLTSTGELFF,TGTGCCAGTAGTATAGATCTTACTTCTACCGGGGAGCTGTTTTTT
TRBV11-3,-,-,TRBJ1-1,CASSFSHLNTEAFF,TGTGCCAGCAGCTTTAGTCACTTGAACACTGAAGCTTTCTTT
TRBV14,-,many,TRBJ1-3,CASSPDSFGNTIYF,TGTGCCAGCAGTCCGGACAGTTTTGGAAACACCATATATTTT
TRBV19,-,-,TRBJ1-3,CASSPGTNSGNTIYF,TGTGCCAGTAGTCCCGGGACAAACTCTGGAAACACCATATATTTT
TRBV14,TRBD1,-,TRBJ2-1,CASSQARTGGGEQFF,TGTGCCAGCAGCCAAGCAAGGACAGGGGGCGGTGAGCAGTTCTTC
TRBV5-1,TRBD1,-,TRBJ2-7,CASSYRTGDYEQYF,TGCGCCAGCAGCTACCGGACAGGGGACTACGAGCAGTACTTC
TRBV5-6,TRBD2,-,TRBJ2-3,CASSRGLAGGPSTDTQYF,TGTGCCAGCAGCCGGGGGCTAGCGGGGGGCCCTAGCACAGATACGCAGTATTTT
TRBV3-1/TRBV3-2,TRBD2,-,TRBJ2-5,CASSRGGAQYF,TGTGCCAGCAGCCGGGGGGGTGCCCAGTACTTC
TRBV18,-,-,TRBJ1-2,CASSPSQQVMGYTF,TGTGCCAGCTCACCATCCCAACAGGTCATGGGCTACACCTTC
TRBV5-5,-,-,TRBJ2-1,CASSLHYNEQFF,TGTGCCAGCAGCTTGCATTACAATGAGCAGTTCTTC
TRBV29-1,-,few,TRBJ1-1,CSVAPGWGMNTEAFF,TGCAGCGTTGCGCCAGGGTGGGGAATGAACACTGAAGCTTTCTTT
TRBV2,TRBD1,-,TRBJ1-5,CASSERGFDRGIQPQHF,TGTGCCAGCAGTGAACGGGGCTTTGACAGGGGGATACAGCCCCAGCATTTT
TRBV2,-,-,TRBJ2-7,CASVDSLSYEQYF,TGTGCCAGCGTCGACTCCCTATCCTACGAGCAGTACTTC
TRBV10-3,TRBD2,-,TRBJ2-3,CAISEGTSAYTDTQYF,TGTGCCATCAGTGAGGGGACTAGCGCCTACACAGATACGCAGTATTTT
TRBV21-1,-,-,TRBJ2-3,CASKKTGQGIEDTQYF,TGTGCCAGCAAAAAGACGGGACAGGGTATTGAAGATACGCAGTATTTT
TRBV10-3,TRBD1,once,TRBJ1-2,CAIKDRAGYGYTF,TGTGCCATCAAGGACAGGGCCGGCTATGGCTACACCTTC
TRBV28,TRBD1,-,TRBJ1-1,CASSLGQGGTEAFF,TGTGCCAGCAGCCTCGGACAGGGGGGCACTGAAGCTTTCTTT
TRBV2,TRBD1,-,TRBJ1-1,CASGGQGLTEAFF,TGTGCCAGCGGGGGACAGGGCCTCACTGAAGCTTTCTTT
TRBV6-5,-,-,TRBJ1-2,CASSYRQNYGYTF,TGTGCCAGCAGTTACCGACAGAACTATGGCTACACCTTC